This TCR beta chain was observed in a study of blood T cell repertoires in COVID-19. CDR3 length equals 11 residues. Germline CDR1 and CDR2: LNHDA and SQIVND (reference sequence). The V and J ends lost 4 bases and 4 bases respectively, with 4 bases between them. Original processing notes: The authors estimated nucleated cell counts from reference gene primer amplification. Clones were read by immunoSEQ multiplex PCR, and TCRdb kept only the in-frame ones, dropping some. Clone size and the V and J calls come from that table; the DNA yielded D and trimming. The profile shows approximately 230,000 clones, approximately 90% of them singletons.

This chain connects TRBV19 to TRBJ1-2; no definite D call. The source of this sequence is a young woman who had recovered from COVID-19. Material for sequencing was PBMCs or T cells enriched from blood (not recorded which). The CDR3 is CASSSLYGYTF. The CDR3 DNA reads TGTGCCAGTAGTAGTCTCTATGGCTACACCTTC.